This T cell receptor (beta chain) derives from a study of T cells in Graves' hyperthyroidism and ophthalmopathy (dated by TCRdb to the late 2010s). With respect to the entire study: TCR V-J signatures able to tell the groups apart were searched for in a discovery cohort of around 95 patients, of whom about 40 had Graves' ophthalmopathy and more than 55 had stable Graves' hyperthyroidism. Prospective prediction of ophthalmopathy was tested in an independent validation cohort consisting of about 19 hyperthyroidism patients and 15 to 17 patients who later progressed to ophthalmopathy. The roughly 99 discovery patients were divided at random into training and test sets in a 7:3 ratio. In addition, the study compared T-cell repertoires in thyroid tissue and in blood from about 6 Graves' hyperthyroidism patients. After sampling, hyperthyroidism patients received methimazole starting at 30 mg daily, and ophthalmopathy patients received high-dose intravenous methylprednisolone. The paper reports TCR Vbeta CDR3 sequencing of roughly 140 peripheral blood samples: over 40 ophthalmopathy, 70 to 85 hyperthyroidism and approximately 17 progressor patients. Beyond this particular receptor, the publication reports: In validation, the model predicted progression to ophthalmopathy with roughly 70% sensitivity and approximately 74% specificity, a median of 6.5 months before onset. Sample size was not statistically predetermined, and investigators were not blinded to group allocation. Most expanded thyroid clonotypes (frequency above 0.001) were also detected in blood, a finding suggesting that blood repertoires may reflect thyroid immune responses. A 13 V-J signature model separated ophthalmopathy from stable hyperthyroidism, with 87.88% sensitivity and 81% to 83% specificity in cross-validation and 80%/75% in testing.

CDR1 and CDR2 are read off the germline V gene as WSHSY and SAAADI. Inclusive of the bounding cysteine and phenylalanine, the CDR3 is 15 residues long. This entry keeps only the CDR3 DNA: 45 bases, framed from base 1. V is shortened by 8 bases, J by 4 bases, and the region joining them spans 20 bases. The study excluded patients with uncontrolled infections, other autoimmune diseases, pregnancy or lactation. Diagnoses were established on the basis of clinical symptoms, serum thyroxine and TRAb, thyroid ultrasound, and orbital computed tomography. Total RNA was extracted using Trizol reagent, and RNA quality was assessed on an Agilent 2100 Bioanalyzer. TCR beta CDR3 regions were amplified from RNA transcripts. A first-round RT-PCR of the TCR CDR3 used the HTBI primer set with the Qiagen OneStep RT-PCR kit. Libraries were constructed in a second round of multiplex PCR, after which size selection and purification were carried out. Paired-end sequencing of the libraries was performed with 100 bp reads on an Illumina HiSeq2000. In the source study's methods: Raw data were processed with SOAPnuke, discarding reads with adapters, uncalled bases, mean Phred below 15, or no exact constant-primer or identifier match. High-quality paired reads were merged using COPE v1.2.5, and each unique nucleotide sequence was defined as a clonotype. MiTCR v1.1 was used to align clonotypes to the IMGT TRBV, TRBD and TRBJ reference segments. The analysis was restricted to V-J combinations with a frequency above 0.0001, which together covered 99.2% of the repertoires. The TCS score was defined as F50 (clonal expansion) divided by E x V (chaos), with BLOSUM62-based TCRdist calculated between CDR3 peptides within each V-J. Welch's t-statistics and random forest reduced 450 to 600 V-J features to roughly 13, which were used in a naive Bayes classifier (R e1071). Thyroid-blood repertoire similarity was quantified with the Morisita-Horn index. TCRdb trimmed the raw reads at Q25, called clones with MiXCR and kept productive beta chains. Identical CDR3 protein sequences are pooled into one entry, listed with their most common genes and DNA. TCRdb's processing, not the study's, gives the V and J calls here. The sample yields 650,000 to 800,000 distinct CDR3 sequences; about 45% were counted once. The ten largest clones represent approximately 7.2% of the sample.

On this clonotype itself: The target of this receptor is not known. Base qualities are missing; no much larger clone stands one base away.

The chain was built from TRBV10-2 and TRBJ1-1; perhaps TRBD1 is the D gene, with 6 bases matching. Sequencing used peripheral blood or thyroid tissue (not recorded which). The TCR comes from an adult man with Graves' disease, either hyperthyroidism or ophthalmopathy (not recorded which). CDR3 loop: CASVQGRGIGTEAFF. DNA sequence: TGCGCCAGCGTACAGGGACGGGGGATAGGCACTGAAGCTTTCTTT.